The next 5 T cell receptor beta chains were all read from a single sample in a study of T cells in Graves' hyperthyroidism and ophthalmopathy. Amplified TCR beta CDR3 regions derived from RNA transcripts. Primed by the HTBI set, a first-round RT-PCR was run on the TCR CDR3. MiXCR was run by TCRdb on the multiplex PCR reads, yielding one entry per CDR3 protein. The table has approximately 640,000 distinct CDR3 sequences, over 40% seen once. Input material: peripheral blood or thyroid tissue (not recorded which). The origin of the receptors is an adult man with Graves' disease, either hyperthyroidism or ophthalmopathy (not recorded which).

J is TRBJ1-6 and V is TRBV2; perhaps TRBD1 as D (5 bases). The CDR3 is 13 residues long. The ends were cut back, 9 bases at V and 9 bases at J, with 15 bases in the middle. Germline assignment: CDR1 SNHLY and CDR2 FYNNEI. The CDR3 nucleotides read TGTGCCAGTAACCGGGGCATTGGTTCACCCCTCCACTTT. Protein sequence: CASNRGIGSPLHF.

The sample holds a few counts of this clonotype. The J gene is TRBJ1-6, the V gene TRBV7-9; weak D call: TRBD1 (6 bases). The CDR3 extends over 16 amino acids. Trimming took off 3 bases at V and 7 bases at J, with 16 bases between the two ends. Germline CDR1 SEHNR, CDR2 FQNEAQ (reference sequence). The CDR3 is CASSLVGGASNSPLHF. CDR3 DNA sequence: TGTGCCAGCAGCTTGGTGGGGGGCGCATCCAATTCACCCCTCCACTTT.

This clonotype was counted between two and nine times. V and J are TRBV6-1 and TRBJ2-2, with 7 bases lining up with TRBD1. The CDR3 covers 12 residues. CDR1 and CDR2 from the germline V gene are MNHNS and SASEGT. V was clipped by 6 bases and J by 6 bases; unmatched bases: 1. CDR3 protein: CASRGQAGELFF. The DNA of the CDR3 is TGTGCCAGCAGAGGACAGGCCGGGGAGCTGTTTTTT.

The chain couples TRBV29-1 to TRBJ2-2; 9 nucleotides agree with TRBD2. Germline-derived CDR1 and CDR2 are SQVTM and ANQGSEA. V was pared by 8 bases and J by 5 bases, with 3 bases of the junction left unmatched. The CDR3 sequence is 12 residues long. CDR3 nucleotides: TGCAGCTTTAGCGGGGGAACCGGGGAGCTGTTTTTT. It encodes CSFSGGTGELFF.

V is TRBV2 and J is TRBJ2-7, with D possibly matching TRBD1 (6 bases). V lost 11 bases and J 5 bases, leaving 13 bases between the germline ends. The CDR3 is 11 amino acids. Germline V CDR1 and CDR2: SNHLY, FYNNEI. The CDR3 DNA is TGTGCCGGCTACTACAGGGACGAGCAGTACTTC. Its protein is CAGYYRDEQYF.